The T cell receptor (beta chain) described here comes from a study of blood T cell repertoires in COVID-19. This CDR3 contains 12 residues. Germline V lookup: CDR1 MNHEY, CDR2 SMNVEV (reference sequence). V was clipped by 5 bases and J by 5 bases; unmatched bases: 1. Per the original data handling: Reference gene primer amplification gave nucleated cell count estimates. This table comes from immunoSEQ multiplex PCR, and its TCRdb copy is limited to in-frame clones, with some not included. Clone size and V and J calls were adopted from that table, with D and trimming inferred from the DNA. The sample holds some 120,000 clones; roughly 79% are singletons and the top ten take around 9.3%.

Sequenced sample: peripheral blood. The receptor's source is a human donor in a cohort sampled during active COVID-19. The rearrangement joins TRBV27 to TRBJ2-3; TRBD1 matches at 7 bases. CDR3 in DNA: TGTGCCAGCAGTCAGGGGGTAGATACGCAGTATTTT. It codes for CASSQGVDTQYF.